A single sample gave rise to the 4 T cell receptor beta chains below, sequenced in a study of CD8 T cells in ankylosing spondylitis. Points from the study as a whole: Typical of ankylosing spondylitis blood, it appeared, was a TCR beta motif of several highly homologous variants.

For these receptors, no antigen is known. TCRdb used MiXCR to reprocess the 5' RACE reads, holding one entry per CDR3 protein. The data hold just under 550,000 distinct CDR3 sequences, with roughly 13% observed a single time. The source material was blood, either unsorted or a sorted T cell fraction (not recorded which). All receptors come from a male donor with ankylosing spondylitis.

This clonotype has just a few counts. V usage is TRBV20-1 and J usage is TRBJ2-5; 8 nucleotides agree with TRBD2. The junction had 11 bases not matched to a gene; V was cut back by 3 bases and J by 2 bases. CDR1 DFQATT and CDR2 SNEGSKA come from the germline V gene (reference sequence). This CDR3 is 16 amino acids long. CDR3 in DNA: TGCAGTGCTAGTAAAGCGGGAGCCCCCACACAAGAGACCCAGTACTTC. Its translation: CSASKAGAPTQETQYF.

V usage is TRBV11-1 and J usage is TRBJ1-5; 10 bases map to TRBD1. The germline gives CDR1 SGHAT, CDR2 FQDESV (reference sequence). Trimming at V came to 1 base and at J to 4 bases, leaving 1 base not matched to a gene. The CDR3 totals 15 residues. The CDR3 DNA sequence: TGTGCCAGCAGCTTAGGACAGGGGGCAAATCAGCCCCAGCATTTT. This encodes CASSLGQGANQPQHF.

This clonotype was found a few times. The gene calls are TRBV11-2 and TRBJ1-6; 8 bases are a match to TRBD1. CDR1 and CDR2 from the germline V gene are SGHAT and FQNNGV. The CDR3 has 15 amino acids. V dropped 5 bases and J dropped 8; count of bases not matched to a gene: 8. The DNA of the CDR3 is TGTGCCAGCAGCACCCAGACAGGGGTGGATTCACCCCTCCACTTT. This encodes CASSTQTGVDSPLHF.

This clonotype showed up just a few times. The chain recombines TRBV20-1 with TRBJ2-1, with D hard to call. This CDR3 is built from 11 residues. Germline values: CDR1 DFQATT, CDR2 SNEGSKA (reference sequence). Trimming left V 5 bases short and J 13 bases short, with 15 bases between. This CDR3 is CSAAQTEKQFF. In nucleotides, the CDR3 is TGCAGTGCTGCGCAAACGGAGAAACAGTTCTTC.